In this sample, the clone carrying this T cell receptor beta chain turned up a few times. Antigen unknown. Alongside a J-beta primer mix, a sample-barcoded 5' primer served in a second PCR lasting roughly 6 to 12 cycles. TCRdb called the 5' RACE reads again in MiXCR, with one record for every CDR3 protein. This sample has about 1.6 million distinct CDR3 sequences, with roughly 32% found just once. This sample is part of a study of blood T cells in healthy people across ages. V lost 1 base to trimming and J lost 2 bases; unmatched junction nucleotides: 9. In germline, CDR1 is LGHNA, CDR2 YNFKEQ. The length of the CDR3 is 18 residues. The study's findings and limits: Long-lived donors exceeded aged donors in naive CD4+ cells and diversity. With unsorted PBMCs, a conclusive comparison of naive versus antigen-experienced cells was not possible.

This clonotype was sampled from a young woman in good health. V gene TRBV4-2 combines with J gene TRBJ1-2, with 11 bases identical to TRBD1. The specimen sequenced was blood. The CDR3 nucleotides are TGTGCCAGCAGCCAAGGTCCGGACAGGGGGCATCTCAACTATGGCTACACCTTC. This codes for CASSQGPDRGHLNYGYTF.